The 9 T cell receptor beta chains in this list originate from one sample, sequenced in a study of Graves' ophthalmopathy and Graves' hyperthyroidism. Amplification from RNA transcripts yielded the TCR beta CDR3 regions. An opening RT-PCR round employed HTBI primers and preceded a second-round multiplex PCR. One entry per CDR3 protein results from TCRdb running MiXCR on the multiplex PCR reads. The sample lists around 590,000 distinct CDR3 sequences, approximately 37% occurring once. The sequenced sample consisted of peripheral blood or thyroid tissue (not recorded which). The receptors derive from an adult man with Graves' hyperthyroidism.

This clonotype was detected ten times or more. This chain connects TRBV27 to TRBJ2-7; D is ambiguous. Germline CDR1 and CDR2: MNHEY and SMNVEV (reference sequence). V was pared by 4 bases and J by 5 bases, with 9 bases between. The CDR3 is 12 amino acids. In nucleotides, the CDR3 is TGTGCCAGCAGTTCCGGTCCCAACGAGCAGTACTTC. Protein: CASSSGPNEQYF.

This clonotype has a count of ten or more. The chain uses TRBV2 and TRBJ1-5; D uncertain. Germline CDR1 SNHLY, CDR2 FYNNEI. The ends were cut back, 0 bases at V and 4 bases at J, with 4 bases in the middle. The CDR3 spans 13 residues. The CDR3 sequence: CASSEAANQPQHF. DNA of the CDR3: TGTGCCAGCAGTGAAGCGGCGAATCAGCCCCAGCATTTT.

This clonotype was seen at least ten times. The rearrangement uses TRBV29-1 and TRBJ2-7, with D uncertain. Germline assignment: CDR1 SQVTM and CDR2 ANQGSEA. There are 12 residues in the CDR3. Trimming took off 6 bases at V and 1 base at J, with 10 bases between the two ends. DNA of the CDR3: TGCAGCGTCAAGGGCGTTTCCTACGAGCAGTACTTC. Amino acids: CSVKGVSYEQYF.

A few counts support this clonotype. The chain joins TRBV6-5 to TRBJ2-5, with 8 bases identical to TRBD2. CDR3 size: 15 residues. Per germline, CDR1 MNHEY and CDR2 SVGAGI. With V trimmed by 7 bases and J by 4 bases, 11 bases remained unmatched. The CDR3, as DNA: TGTGCCAGCACGGGGACTAGGGGGTTTGGAGAGACCCAGTACTTC. Protein product: CASTGTRGFGETQYF.

On this clonotype: The conserved final phenylalanine or tryptophan is absent from the CDR3, which likely points to a read error. V gene TRBV10-1 combines with J gene TRBJ1-1; 8 bases map to TRBD1. Germline CDR1 is WNHNN and CDR2 is SYGVQD (reference sequence). This CDR3 contains 14 residues. Trimming cost V 5 bases and J 1 base; bases outside gene matches: 3. This chain's CDR3 is CASSRTGPNTEAFL. DNA for the CDR3: TGCGCCAGCAGTAGGACAGGGCCGAACACTGAAGCTTTCCTT.

In this sample, this clonotype turned up many times. A much larger clone is a single base away; this may be a read error. The chain links TRBV16 to TRBJ2-2; D is unresolved. Trimming took 0 bases from V and 1 from J, leaving 0 bases between them. The CDR3 extends over 13 amino acids. Germline CDR1 reads KGHSY; CDR2 reads FQNENV. CDR3 sequence: CASSQSNTGELFF. The CDR3, as DNA: TGTGCCAGCAGCCAATCGAACACCGGGGAGCTGTTTTTT.

This clonotype was observed a single time. The J gene is TRBJ1-5, the V gene TRBV2; D gene uncertain. CDR1 and CDR2 from the germline V gene are SNHLY and FYNNEI. V shed 4 bases and J shed 3 bases, with 13 bases lying between them. The CDR3 totals 15 residues. The CDR3 region is CASSASPHTNQPQHF. CDR3 DNA: TGTGCCAGCAGTGCTAGCCCGCATACCAATCAGCCCCAGCATTTT.

This rearrangement joins TRBV7-3 to TRBJ2-3; TRBD2 aligns across 14 bases. The J segment lost 4 bases and the V segment lost 3 bases, leaving 3 bases of the junction unmatched. The germline CDR1 and CDR2 sequences are SGHTA and FQGTGA. The CDR3 is 16 amino acids. CDR3 sequence: CASSLGLAGVADTQYF. The CDR3, as DNA: TGTGCCAGCAGCTTGGGACTAGCGGGGGTAGCAGATACGCAGTATTTT. The full variable domain, rest sourced from reference TRBV7-3 and TRBJ2-3, is GAGVSQTPSNKVTEKGKYVELRCDPISGHTALYWYRQSLGQGPEFLIYFQGTGAADDSGLPNDRFFAVRPEGSVSTLKIQRTERGDSAVYLCASSLGLAGVADTQYFGPGTRLTVL.

This clonotype showed up many times. The chain has TRBV2 and TRBJ1-2, with D uncertain. V was pared by 3 bases and J by 6 bases, with 5 bases between. The CDR3 is 11 residues long. The germline V gene encodes CDR1 SNHLY and CDR2 FYNNEI. The CDR3 DNA is TGTGCCAGCAGTGATGGCCATGGCTACACCTTC. Residues: CASSDGHGYTF.